This T cell receptor beta chain was found in a study of cytomegalovirus exposure and HLA in healthy donors. The CDR3 is made up of 13 amino acids. Per the germline V gene, CDR1 is SNHLY and CDR2 is FYNNEI. V lost 4 bases, J lost 8 bases, and 11 bases lay in between. With 60 Vbeta and 13 Jbeta primers, the PCR was carried out. Measured with immunoSEQ multiplex PCR; TCRdb has only the in-frame clones, and not every one. The profile covers about 160,000 clones, with around nine tenths appearing a single time and 0.85% to 1% taken by the ten largest. The donors were healthy bone marrow donors. About this clone itself: Its antigen is not known.

Study-level findings and limits: The Asian-associated ancestry cluster reportedly had fewer N-insertions than the roughly 700-donor mean in a later analysis. Across HLA loci, a later analysis found differing TCR association rates, with DRB1 most and HLA-C fewest. For TCR beta chains, V- and J-gene trimming was later linked to a missense DCLRE1C variant.

The TCR was taken from a woman aged 25 to 39 in good health and CMV-seronegative. What was sequenced was PBMCs. This rearrangement joins TRBV2 to TRBJ2-2; D not certain. For the CDR3, the DNA is TGTGCCAGCAGTGGGGCAACTCCAGGGGAGCTGTTTTTT. It yields the protein CASSGATPGELFF.